This T cell receptor (beta chain) was captured in a study of patients and donors after allogeneic stem cell transplantation. TCRdb ran MiXCR on the RT-PCR reads and lists one entry per CDR3 protein. The sample has a few hundred thousand distinct CDR3 sequences; less than 15% are singletons. V dropped 0 bases and J dropped 6 bases, with 26 bases sitting between them. This CDR3 comprises 20 residues. The gene calls are TRBV6-7 and TRBJ1-4; a possible D gene is TRBD1 (5 bases). TRBV6-7 is marked as an open reading frame, function uncertain. Source material: blood, either unsorted or a sorted T cell fraction (not recorded which). The TCR comes from a human donor who was either an allogeneic HSCT recipient or a stem cell or donor lymphocyte infusion donor (not recorded which). It is not recorded whose cells these are; they may come from a transplant donor. The CDR3 reads CASSYSDSEGHVRRDEKLFF. The CDR3 DNA follows: TGTGCCAGCAGTTACTCCGACAGTGAGGGGCATGTTCGTCGTGATGAAAAACTGTTTTTT.